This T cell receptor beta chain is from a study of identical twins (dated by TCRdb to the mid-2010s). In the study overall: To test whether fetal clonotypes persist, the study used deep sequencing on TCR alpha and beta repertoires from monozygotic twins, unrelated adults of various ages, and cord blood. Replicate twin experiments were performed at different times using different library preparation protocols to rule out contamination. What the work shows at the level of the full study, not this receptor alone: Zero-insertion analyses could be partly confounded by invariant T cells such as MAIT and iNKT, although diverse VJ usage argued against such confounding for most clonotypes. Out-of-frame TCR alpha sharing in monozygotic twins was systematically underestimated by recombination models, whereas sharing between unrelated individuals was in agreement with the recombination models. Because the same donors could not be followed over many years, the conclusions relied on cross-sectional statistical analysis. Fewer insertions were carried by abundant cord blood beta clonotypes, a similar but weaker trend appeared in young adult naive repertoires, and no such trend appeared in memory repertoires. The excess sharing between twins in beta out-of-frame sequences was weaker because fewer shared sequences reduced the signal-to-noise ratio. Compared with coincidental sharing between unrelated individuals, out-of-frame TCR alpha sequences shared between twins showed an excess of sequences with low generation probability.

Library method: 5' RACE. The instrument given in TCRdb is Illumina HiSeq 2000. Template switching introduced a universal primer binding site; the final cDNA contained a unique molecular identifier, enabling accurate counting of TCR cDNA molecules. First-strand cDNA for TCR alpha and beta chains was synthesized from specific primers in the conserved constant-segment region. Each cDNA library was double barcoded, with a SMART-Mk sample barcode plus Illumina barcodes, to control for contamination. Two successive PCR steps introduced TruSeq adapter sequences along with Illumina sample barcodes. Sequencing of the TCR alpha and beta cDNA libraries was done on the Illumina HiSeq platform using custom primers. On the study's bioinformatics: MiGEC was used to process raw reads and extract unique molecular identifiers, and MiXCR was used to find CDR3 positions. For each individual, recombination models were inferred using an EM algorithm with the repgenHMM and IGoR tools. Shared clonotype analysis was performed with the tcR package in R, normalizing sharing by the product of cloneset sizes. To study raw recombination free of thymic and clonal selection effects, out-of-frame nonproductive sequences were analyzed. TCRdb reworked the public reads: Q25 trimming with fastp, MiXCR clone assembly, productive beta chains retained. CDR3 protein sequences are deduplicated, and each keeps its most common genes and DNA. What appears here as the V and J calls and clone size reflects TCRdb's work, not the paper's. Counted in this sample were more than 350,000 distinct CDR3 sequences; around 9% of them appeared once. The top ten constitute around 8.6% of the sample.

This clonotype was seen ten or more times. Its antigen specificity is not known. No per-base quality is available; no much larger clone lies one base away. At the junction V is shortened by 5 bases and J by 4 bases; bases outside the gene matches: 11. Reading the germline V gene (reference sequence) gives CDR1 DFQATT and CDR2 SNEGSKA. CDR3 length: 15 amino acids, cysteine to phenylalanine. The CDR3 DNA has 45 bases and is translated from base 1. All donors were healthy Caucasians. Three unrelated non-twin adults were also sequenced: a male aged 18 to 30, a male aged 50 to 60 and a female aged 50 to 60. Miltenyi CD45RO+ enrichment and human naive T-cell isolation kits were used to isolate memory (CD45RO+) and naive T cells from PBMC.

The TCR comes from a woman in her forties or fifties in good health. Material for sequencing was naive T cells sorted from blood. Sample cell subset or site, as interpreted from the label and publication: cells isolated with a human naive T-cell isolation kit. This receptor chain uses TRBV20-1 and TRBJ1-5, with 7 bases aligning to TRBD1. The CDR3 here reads CSALGQPGYNQPQHF. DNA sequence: TGCAGTGCTCTGGGACAGCCGGGGTATAATCAGCCCCAGCATTTT.